This TCR beta chain was recovered during a study of blood T cell repertoires in COVID-19. Overall study context: Samples of COVID-19 (acute and convalescent) were obtained from the United States, Italy and Spain. The cDNA or gDNA used as material had been derived from T cells, B-cell-depleted T cells, or PBMCs.

Germline V gene lookup returns CDR1 SGHVS and CDR2 FQNEAQ. The junction had 3 bases not matched to a gene; V was cut back by 5 bases and J by 2 bases. There are 14 residues in the CDR3. Original analysis: Amplified reference gene primers provided the basis for estimating nucleated cell counts. Here immunoSEQ multiplex PCR was the method, and the copy in TCRdb shows in-frame clones only, minus some. Clone size and the V and J calls come from that table; the DNA yielded D and trimming. There are approximately 110,000 clones in the sample; around 84% occur only once, and 7.5% to 10% lies in the top ten.

The rearrangement uses TRBV7-8 and TRBJ2-1; the match to TRBD2 covers 7 bases. Sample: peripheral blood. The receptor was isolated from a woman between 35 and 50 years old with acute or convalescent COVID-19. CDR3 amino acids: CASSAGLAYNEQFF. The CDR3 nucleotides read TGTGCCAGCAGCGCAGGACTAGCCTACAATGAGCAGTTCTTC.